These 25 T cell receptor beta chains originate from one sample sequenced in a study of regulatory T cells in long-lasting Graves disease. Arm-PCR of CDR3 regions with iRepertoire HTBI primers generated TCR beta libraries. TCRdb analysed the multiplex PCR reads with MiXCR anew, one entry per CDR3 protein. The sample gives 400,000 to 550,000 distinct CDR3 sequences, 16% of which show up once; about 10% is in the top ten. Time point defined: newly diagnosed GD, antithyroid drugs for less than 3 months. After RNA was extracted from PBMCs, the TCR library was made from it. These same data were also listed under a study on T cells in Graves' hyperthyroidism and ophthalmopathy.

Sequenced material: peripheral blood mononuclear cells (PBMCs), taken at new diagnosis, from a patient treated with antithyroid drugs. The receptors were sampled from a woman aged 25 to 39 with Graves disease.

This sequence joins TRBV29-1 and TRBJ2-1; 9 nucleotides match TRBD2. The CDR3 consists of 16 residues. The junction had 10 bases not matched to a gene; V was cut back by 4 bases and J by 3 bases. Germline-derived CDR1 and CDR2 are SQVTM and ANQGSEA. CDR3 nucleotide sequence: TGCAGCGTTGTAGGGTCGGCTAGCGGGAACTACAATGAGCAGTTCTTC. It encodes CSVVGSASGNYNEQFF.

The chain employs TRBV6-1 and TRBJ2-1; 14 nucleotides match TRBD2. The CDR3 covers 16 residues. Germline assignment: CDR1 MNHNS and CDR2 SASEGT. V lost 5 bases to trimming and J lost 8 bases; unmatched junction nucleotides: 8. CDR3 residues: CASSQTSGRGTDEQFF. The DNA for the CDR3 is TGTGCCAGCAGTCAGACTAGCGGGAGGGGTACCGATGAGCAGTTCTTC.

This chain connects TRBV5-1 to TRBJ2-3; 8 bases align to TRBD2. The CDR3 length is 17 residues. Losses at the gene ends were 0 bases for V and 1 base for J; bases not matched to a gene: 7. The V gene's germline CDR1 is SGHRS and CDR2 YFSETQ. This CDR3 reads CASSLGGLVGGTDTQYF. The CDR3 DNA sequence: TGCGCCAGCAGCTTGGGGGGACTAGTGGGAGGCACAGATACGCAGTATTTT.

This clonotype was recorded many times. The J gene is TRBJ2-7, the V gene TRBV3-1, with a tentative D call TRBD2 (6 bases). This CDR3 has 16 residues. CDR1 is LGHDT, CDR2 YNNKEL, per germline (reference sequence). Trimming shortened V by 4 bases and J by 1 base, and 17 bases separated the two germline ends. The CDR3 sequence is CASSPPWGTSSYEQYF. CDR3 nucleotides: TGTGCCAGCAGCCCCCCTTGGGGGACTTCTTCCTACGAGCAGTACTTC.

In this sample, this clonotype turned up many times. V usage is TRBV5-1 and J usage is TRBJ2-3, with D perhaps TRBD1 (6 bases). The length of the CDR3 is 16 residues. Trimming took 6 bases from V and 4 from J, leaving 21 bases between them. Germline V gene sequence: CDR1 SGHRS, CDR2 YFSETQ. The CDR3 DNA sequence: TGCGCCAGCATTGGTTATGGGGTCAGGGGCGCAGATACGCAGTATTTT. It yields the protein CASIGYGVRGADTQYF.

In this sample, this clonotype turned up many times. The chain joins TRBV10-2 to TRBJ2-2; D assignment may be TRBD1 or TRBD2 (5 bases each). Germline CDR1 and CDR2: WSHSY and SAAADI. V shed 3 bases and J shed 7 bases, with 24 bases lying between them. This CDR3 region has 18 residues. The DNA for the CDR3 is TGCGCCAGCAGTGATTCTCGTTCGGCACCTAGGGACGACGGGGAGCTGTTTTTT. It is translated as CASSDSRSAPRDDGELFF.

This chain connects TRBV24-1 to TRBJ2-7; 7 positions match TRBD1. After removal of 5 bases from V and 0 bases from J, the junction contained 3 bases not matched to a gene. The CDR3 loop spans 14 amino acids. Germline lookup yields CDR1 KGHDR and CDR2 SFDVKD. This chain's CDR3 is CATSARTGSYEQYF. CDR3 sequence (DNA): TGTGCCACCAGTGCCCGGACAGGCTCCTACGAGCAGTACTTC.

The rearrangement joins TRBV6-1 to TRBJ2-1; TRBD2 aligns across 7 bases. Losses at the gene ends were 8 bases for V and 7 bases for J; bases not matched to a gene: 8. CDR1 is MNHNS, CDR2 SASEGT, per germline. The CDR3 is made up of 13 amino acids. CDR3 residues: CASGTTSGNEQFF. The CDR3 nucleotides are TGTGCCAGCGGGACTACCTCAGGGAATGAGCAGTTCTTC.

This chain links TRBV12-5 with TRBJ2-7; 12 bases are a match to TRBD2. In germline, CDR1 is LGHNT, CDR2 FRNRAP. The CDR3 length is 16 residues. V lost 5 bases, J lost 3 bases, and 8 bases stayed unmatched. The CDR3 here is CASGLGAGLAGYEQYF. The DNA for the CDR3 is TGTGCTAGTGGTCTCGGGGCGGGACTAGCGGGCTACGAGCAGTACTTC. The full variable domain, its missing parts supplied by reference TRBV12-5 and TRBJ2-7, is DARVTQTPRHKVTEMGQEVTMRCQPILGHNTVFWYRQTMMQGLELLAYFRNRAPLDDSGMPKDRFSAEMPDATLATLKIQPSEPRDSAVYFCASGLGAGLAGYEQYFGPGTRLTVT.

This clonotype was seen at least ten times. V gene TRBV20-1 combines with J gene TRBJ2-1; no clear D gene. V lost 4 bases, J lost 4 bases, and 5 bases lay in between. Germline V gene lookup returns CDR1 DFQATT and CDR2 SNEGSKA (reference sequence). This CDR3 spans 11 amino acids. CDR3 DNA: TGCAGTGCTACTACTTACAATGAGCAGTTCTTC. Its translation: CSATTYNEQFF.

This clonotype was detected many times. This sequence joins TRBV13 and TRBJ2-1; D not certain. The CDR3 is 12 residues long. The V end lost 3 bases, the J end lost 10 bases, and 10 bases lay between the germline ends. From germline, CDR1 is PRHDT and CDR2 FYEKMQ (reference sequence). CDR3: CASSFSSEEQFF. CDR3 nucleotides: TGTGCCAGCAGCTTCTCCAGCGAAGAGCAGTTCTTC. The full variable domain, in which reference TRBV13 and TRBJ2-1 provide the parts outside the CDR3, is AAGVIQSPRHLIKEKRETATLKCYPIPRHDTVYWYQQGPGQDPQFLISFYEKMQSDKGSIPDRFSAQQFSDYHSELNMSSLELGDSALYFCASSFSSEEQFFGPGTRLTVL.

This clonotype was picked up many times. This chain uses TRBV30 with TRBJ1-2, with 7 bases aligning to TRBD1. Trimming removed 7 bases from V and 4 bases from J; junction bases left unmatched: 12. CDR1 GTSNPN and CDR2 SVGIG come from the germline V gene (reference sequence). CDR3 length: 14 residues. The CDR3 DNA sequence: TGTGCCTATTCACAACGGGGACAGCCCTATGGCTACACCTTC. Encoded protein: CAYSQRGQPYGYTF.

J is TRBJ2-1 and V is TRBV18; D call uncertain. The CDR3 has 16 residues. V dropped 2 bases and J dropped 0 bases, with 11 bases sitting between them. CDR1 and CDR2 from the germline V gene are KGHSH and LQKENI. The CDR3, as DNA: TGTGCCAGCTCACCATTGGGTGTCAACTCCTACAATGAGCAGTTCTTC. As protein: CASSPLGVNSYNEQFF.

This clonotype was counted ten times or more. In DNA, the CDR3 is TGTGCCAGCAGTTCTCTAGCGGGAGGGCCCTCAGATACGCAGTATTTT. Protein: CASSSLAGGPSDTQYF. The chain couples TRBV2 to TRBJ2-3; TRBD2 matches 12 bases. The V segment lost 5 bases and the J segment 4 bases; nucleotides outside the gene matches: 7. There are 16 residues in the CDR3. The germline V gene encodes CDR1 SNHLY and CDR2 FYNNEI.

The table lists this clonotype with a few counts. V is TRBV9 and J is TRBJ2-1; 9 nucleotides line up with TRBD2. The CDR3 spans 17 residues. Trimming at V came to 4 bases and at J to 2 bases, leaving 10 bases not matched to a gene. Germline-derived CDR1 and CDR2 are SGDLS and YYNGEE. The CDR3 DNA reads TGTGCCAGCAGCCCCAAAAATAGCGGGAGTACCTACAATGAGCAGTTCTTC. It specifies CASSPKNSGSTYNEQFF.

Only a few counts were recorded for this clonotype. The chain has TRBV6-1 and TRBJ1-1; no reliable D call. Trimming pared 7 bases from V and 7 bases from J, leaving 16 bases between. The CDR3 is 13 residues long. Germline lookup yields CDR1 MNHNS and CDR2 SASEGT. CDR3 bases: TGTGCCAGCACTGATTCCGTAGTGGGTGAAGCTTTCTTT. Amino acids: CASTDSVVGEAFF.

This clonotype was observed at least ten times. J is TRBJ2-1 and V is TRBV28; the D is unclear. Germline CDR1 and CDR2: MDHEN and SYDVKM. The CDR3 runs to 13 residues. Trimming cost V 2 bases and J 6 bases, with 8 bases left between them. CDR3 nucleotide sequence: TGTGCCAGCAGTTTAGGGCAGTTCAATGAGCAGTTCTTC. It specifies CASSLGQFNEQFF.

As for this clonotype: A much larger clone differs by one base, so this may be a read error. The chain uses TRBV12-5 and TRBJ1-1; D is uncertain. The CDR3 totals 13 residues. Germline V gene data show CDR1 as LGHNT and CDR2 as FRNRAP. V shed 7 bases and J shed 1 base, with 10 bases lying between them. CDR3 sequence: CASAPGSNTEAFF. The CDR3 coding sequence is TGTGCTAGTGCCCCGGGATCGAACACTGAAGCTTTCTTT.

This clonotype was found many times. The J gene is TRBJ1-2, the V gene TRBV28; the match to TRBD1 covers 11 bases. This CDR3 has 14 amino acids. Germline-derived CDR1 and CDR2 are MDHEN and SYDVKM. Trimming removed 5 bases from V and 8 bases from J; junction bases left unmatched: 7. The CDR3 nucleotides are TGTGCCAGCAGTCCATGGGACAGGGGGTTAGGCTACACCTTC. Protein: CASSPWDRGLGYTF.

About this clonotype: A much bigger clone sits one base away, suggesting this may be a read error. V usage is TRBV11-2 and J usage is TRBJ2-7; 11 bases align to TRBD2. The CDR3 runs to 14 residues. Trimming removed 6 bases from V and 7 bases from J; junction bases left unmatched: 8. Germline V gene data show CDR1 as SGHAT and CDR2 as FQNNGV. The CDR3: CASRAGTSGNEQYF. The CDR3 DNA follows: TGTGCCAGCAGGGCCGGGACTAGCGGTAATGAGCAGTACTTC.

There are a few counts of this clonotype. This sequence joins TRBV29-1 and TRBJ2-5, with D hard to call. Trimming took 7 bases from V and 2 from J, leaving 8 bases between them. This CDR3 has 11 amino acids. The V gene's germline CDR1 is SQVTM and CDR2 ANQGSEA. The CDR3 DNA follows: TGCAGCGGGGGATTACAAGAGACCCAGTACTTC. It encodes CSGGLQETQYF.

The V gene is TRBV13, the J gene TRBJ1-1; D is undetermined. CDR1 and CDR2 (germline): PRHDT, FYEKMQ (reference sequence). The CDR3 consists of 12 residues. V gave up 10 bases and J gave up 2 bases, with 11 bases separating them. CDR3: CATSTINTEAFF. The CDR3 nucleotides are TGTGCCACTTCGACTATTAACACTGAAGCTTTCTTT.

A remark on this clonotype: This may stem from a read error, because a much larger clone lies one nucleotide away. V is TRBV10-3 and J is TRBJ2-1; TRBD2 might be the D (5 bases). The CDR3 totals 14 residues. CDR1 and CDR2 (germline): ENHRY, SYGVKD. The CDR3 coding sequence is TGTGCCATCACCTATAGCGACACCTACAGTGAGCAGTTCTTC. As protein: CAITYSDTYSEQFF.

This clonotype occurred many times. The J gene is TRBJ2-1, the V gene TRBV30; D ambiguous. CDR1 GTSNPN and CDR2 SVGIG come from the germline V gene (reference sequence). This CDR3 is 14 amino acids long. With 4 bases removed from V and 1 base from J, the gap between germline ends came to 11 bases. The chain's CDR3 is CAWKVVRSYNEQFF. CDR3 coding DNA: TGTGCCTGGAAGGTAGTTAGGTCCTACAATGAGCAGTTCTTC.

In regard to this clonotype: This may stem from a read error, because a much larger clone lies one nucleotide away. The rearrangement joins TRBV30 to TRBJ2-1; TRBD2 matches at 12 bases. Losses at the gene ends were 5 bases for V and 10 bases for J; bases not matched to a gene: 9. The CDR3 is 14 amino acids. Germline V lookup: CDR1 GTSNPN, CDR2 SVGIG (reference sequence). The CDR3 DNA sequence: TGTGCCTGGCGAAGGACTAGCGGGATGGGGGAGCAGTTCTTC. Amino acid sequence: CAWRRTSGMGEQFF.